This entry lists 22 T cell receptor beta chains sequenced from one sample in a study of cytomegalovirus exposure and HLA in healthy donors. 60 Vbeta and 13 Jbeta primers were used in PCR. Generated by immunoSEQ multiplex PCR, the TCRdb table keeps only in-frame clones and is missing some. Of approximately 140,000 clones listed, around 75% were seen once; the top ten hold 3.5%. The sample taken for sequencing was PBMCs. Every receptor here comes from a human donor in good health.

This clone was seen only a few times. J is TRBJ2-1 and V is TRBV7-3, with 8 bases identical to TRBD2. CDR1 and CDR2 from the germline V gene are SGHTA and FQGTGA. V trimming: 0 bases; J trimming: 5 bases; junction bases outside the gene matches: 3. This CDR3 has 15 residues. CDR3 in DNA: TGTGCCAGCAGCTTAACGGGCGGGGGGAACAATGAGCAGTTCTTC. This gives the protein CASSLTGGGNNEQFF.

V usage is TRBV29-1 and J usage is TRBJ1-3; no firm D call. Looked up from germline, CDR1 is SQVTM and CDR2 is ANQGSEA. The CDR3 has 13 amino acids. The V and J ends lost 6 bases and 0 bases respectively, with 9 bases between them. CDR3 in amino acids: CSVQQISGNTIYF. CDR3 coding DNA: TGCAGCGTCCAACAAATCTCTGGAAACACCATATATTTT.

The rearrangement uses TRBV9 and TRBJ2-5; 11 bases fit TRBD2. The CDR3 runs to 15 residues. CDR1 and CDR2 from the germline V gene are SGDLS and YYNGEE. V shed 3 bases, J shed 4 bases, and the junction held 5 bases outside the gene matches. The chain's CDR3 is CASSALAGVLETQYF. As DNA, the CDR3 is TGTGCCAGCAGCGCACTAGCGGGAGTTTTAGAGACCCAGTACTTC.

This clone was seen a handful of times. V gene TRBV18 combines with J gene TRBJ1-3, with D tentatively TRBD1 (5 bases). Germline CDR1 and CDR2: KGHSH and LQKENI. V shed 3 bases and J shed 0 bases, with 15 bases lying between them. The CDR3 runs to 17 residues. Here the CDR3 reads CASSPSGRDHSGNTIYF. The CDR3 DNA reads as TGTGCCAGCTCACCGTCCGGCAGGGATCACTCTGGAAACACCATATATTTT.

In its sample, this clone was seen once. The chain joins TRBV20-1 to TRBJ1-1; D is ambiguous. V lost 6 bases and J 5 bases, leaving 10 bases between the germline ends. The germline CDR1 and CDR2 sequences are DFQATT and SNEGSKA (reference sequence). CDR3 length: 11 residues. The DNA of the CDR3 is TGCAGTGCGGGCCGGGGTACTGAAGCTTTCTTT. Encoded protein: CSAGRGTEAFF.

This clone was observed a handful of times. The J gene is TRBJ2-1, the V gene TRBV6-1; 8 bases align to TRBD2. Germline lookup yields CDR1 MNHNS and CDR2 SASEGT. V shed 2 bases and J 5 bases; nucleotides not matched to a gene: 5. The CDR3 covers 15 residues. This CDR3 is CASSESTSGHNEQFF. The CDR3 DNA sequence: TGTGCCAGCAGTGAATCCACTAGCGGCCACAATGAGCAGTTCTTC.

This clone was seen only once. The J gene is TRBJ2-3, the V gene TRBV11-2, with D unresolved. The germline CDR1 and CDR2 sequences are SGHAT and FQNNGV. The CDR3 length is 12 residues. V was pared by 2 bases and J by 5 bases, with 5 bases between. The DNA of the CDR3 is TGTGCCAGCAGCTTAATCCTAGATACGCAGTATTTT. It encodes CASSLILDTQYF.

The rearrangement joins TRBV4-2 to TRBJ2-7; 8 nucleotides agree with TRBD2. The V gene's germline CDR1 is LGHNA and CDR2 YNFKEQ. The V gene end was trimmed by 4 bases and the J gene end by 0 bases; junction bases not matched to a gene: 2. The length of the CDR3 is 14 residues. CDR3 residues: CASSRGGTSYEQYF. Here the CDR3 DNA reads TGTGCCAGCAGCCGCGGGGGGACCTCCTACGAGCAGTACTTC.

The CDR3, as DNA: TGCGCCAGCAGCGGGGCCCTGGGTGAGCAGTTCTTC. It is translated as CASSGALGEQFF. V is TRBV5-1 and J is TRBJ2-1, with D tentatively TRBD1 (5 bases). Germline-derived CDR1 and CDR2 are SGHRS and YFSETQ. The CDR3 covers 12 residues. Trimming removed 4 bases from V and 9 bases from J, with 11 bases in between.

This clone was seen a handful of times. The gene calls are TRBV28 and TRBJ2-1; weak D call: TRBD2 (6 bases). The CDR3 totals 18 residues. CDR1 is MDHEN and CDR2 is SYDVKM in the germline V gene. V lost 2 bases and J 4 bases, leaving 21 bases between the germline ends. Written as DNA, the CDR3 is TGTGCCAGCAGTTTAATTAGTCGGGAGACAGAAGGGTACAATGAGCAGTTCTTC. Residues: CASSLISRETEGYNEQFF.

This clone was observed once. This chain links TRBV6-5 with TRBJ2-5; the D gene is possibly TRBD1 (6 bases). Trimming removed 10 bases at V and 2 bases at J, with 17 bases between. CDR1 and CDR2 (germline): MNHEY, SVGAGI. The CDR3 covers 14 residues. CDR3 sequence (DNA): TGTGCCACCACGGACGGACAGATTCAAGAGACCCAGTACTTC. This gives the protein CATTDGQIQETQYF.

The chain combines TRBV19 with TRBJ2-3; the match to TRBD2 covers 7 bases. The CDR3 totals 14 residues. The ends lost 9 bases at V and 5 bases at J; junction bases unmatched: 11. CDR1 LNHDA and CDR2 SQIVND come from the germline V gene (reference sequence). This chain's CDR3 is CARIGAGAVDTQYF. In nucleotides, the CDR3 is TGTGCCAGAATCGGGGCGGGAGCGGTAGATACGCAGTATTTT.

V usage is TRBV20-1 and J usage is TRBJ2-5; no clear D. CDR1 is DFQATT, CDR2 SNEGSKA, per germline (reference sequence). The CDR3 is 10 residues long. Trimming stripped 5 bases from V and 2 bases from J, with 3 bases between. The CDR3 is CSAPQETQYF. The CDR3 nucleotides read TGCAGTGCTCCTCAAGAGACCCAGTACTTC.

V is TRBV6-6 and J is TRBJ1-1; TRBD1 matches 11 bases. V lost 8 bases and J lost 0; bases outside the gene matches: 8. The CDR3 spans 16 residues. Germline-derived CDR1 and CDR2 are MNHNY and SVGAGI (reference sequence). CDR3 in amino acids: CASHDPGQGVNTEAFF. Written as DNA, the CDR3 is TGTGCCAGCCACGACCCGGGACAGGGGGTGAACACTGAAGCTTTCTTT.

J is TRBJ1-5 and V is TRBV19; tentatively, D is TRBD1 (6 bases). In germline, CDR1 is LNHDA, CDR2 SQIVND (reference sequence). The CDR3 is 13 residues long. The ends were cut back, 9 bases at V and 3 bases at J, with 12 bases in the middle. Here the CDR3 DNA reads TGTGCCAGCAGTCAGGGGATCAATCAGCCCCAGCATTTT. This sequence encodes CASSQGINQPQHF. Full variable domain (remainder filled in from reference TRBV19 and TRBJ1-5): DGGITQSPKYLFRKEGQNVTLSCEQNLNHDAMYWYRQDPGQGLRLIYYSQIVNDFQKGDIAEGYSVSREKKESFPLTVTSAQKNPTAFYLCASSQGINQPQHFGDGTRLSIL.

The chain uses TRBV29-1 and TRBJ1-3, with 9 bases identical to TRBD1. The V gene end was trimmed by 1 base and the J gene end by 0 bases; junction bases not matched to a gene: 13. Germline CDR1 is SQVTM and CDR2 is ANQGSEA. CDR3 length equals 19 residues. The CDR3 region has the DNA TGCAGCGTTGAAGTTTTTGGGACAGGGCCTCCAGACTCTGGAAACACCATATATTTT. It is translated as CSVEVFGTGPPDSGNTIYF. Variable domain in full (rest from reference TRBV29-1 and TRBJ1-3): SAVISQKPSRDICQRGTSLTIQCQVDSQVTMMFWYRQQPGQSLTLIATANQGSEATYESGFVIDKFPISRPNLTFSTLTVSNMSPEDSSIYLCSVEVFGTGPPDSGNTIYFGEGSWLTVV.

The DNA of the CDR3 is TGTGCCATCGGAGGAGGGGTCAATGAGCAGTTCTTC. Its protein is CAIGGGVNEQFF. This sequence joins TRBV10-3 and TRBJ2-1; possible D gene TRBD2, 6 bases. Trimming left V 8 bases short and J 6 bases short, with 11 bases between. CDR3 length equals 12 residues. CDR1 and CDR2 (germline): ENHRY, SYGVKD.

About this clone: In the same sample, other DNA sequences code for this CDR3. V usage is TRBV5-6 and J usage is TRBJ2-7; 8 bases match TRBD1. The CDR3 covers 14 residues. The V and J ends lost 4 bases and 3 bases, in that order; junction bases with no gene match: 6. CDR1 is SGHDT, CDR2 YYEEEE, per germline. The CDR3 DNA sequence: TGTGCCAGCAGCGGCGGGACAGGAAACTACGAGCAGTACTTC. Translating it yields CASSGGTGNYEQYF.

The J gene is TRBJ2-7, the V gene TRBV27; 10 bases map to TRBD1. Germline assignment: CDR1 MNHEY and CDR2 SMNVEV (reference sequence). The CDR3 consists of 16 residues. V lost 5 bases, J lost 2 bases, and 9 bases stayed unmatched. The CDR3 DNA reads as TGTGCCAGCAGTGGCAAGGGACAGGGGAACCCCTACGAGCAGTACTTC. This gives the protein CASSGKGQGNPYEQYF.

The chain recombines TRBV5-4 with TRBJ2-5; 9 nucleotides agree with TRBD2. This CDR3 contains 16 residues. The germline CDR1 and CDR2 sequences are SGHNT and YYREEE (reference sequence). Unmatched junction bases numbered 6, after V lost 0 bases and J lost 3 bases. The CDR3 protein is CASSLDLAGEEETQYF. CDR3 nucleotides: TGTGCCAGCAGCTTGGATTTAGCGGGAGAAGAAGAGACCCAGTACTTC.

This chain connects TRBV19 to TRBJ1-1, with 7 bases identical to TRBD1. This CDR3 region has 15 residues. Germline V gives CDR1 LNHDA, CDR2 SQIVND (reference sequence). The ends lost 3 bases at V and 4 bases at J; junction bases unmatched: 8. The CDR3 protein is CASSIGTVGTTEAFF. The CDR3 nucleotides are TGTGCCAGTAGTATCGGGACAGTCGGAACCACTGAAGCTTTCTTT.

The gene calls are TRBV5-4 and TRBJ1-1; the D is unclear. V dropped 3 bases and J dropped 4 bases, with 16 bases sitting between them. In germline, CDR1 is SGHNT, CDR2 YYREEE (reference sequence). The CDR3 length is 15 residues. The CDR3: CASSSLLSSGTEAFF. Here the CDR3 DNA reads TGTGCCAGCAGCTCCTTACTGTCATCGGGCACTGAAGCTTTCTTT.